This is a list of T cell receptor beta chains from one sample in a study of blood T cell repertoires in COVID-19. The table came from immunoSEQ multiplex PCR; TCRdb's copy has only in-frame clones and leaves some out. The table lists about 440,000 clones, 80% to 95% of them singletons. The sequencing sample was made of PBMCs or T cells enriched from blood (not recorded which). The receptors were sampled from a man aged 18 to 30 who had recovered from COVID-19. CDR3s leave out the opening cysteine and the closing phenylalanine or tryptophan.

v_call	j_call	cdr3_aa
TRBV19	TRBJ1-1	ASSLREEVNTEAF
TRBV27	TRBJ2-1	ASSSAGALGYNEQF
TRBV11-2	TRBJ1-3	ASSPLSLSGNTIY
TRBV6-4	TRBJ1-2	ASSDGYGGAHT
TRBV28	TRBJ1-1	ASSLLRELNTEAF
TRBV27	TRBJ1-5	ASSFGLVGQPQH
TRBV6-1	TRBJ2-7	ASSVFGGGAPGEQY
TRBV5-4	TRBJ1-2	ASSGGTGYGYT
TRBV3-1/TRBV3-2	TRBJ2-1	ASSQWSGGANEQF
TRBV24-1	TRBJ2-1	ATSAPGLARGEQF
TRBV27	TRBJ2-6	ASNQTPGGANVLT
TRBV30	TRBJ2-5	AWEDYLQETQY
TRBV9	TRBJ1-2	ASSLNYGYT
TRBV9	TRBJ2-7	ASSDRGLAGDEQY
TRBV3-1/TRBV3-2	TRBJ2-1	ASSQGLEGYNEQF
TRBV15	TRBJ2-3	ATSRDFGGDTQY
TRBV9	TRBJ2-7	ASSSNPMVETSYEQY
TRBV2	TRBJ1-2	ASSGSSPKINYGYT
TRBV7-7	TRBJ1-5	ASSLDRGQPQH
TRBV12-3/TRBV12-4	TRBJ1-1	ASGRWQNTEAF
TRBV29-1	TRBJ1-1	SVENPWGGTEAF
TRBV12-3/TRBV12-4	TRBJ1-2	ASAPGQNYGYT
TRBV5-8	TRBJ2-7	ASSLSLAYPYEQY
TRBV25-1	TRBJ1-1	ASTGYPRGFDTEAF
TRBV30	TRBJ1-5	AWSVQGDSNQPQH
TRBV19	TRBJ1-2	ASSLFGRGYGYT
TRBV5-1	TRBJ1-1	ASSLGRDRFMNTEAF
TRBV10-3	TRBJ1-4	AISATGQGEKLF
TRBV9	TRBJ2-2	ASTLGTANTGELF
TRBV28	TRBJ2-7	ASSLNRAEATDEQY
TRBV5-8	TRBJ2-6	ASSRGTGTGANVLT
TRBV15	TRBJ1-4	ATSRSLKNEKLF
TRBV9	TRBJ1-6	ASSALTTDNSPLH
TRBV7-3	TRBJ1-6	ASSLGQGGSPLH
TRBV6-1	TRBJ2-5	ASSELGVGQETQY
TRBV12-5	TRBJ1-5	ASGPGQGATDQPQH
TRBV4-1	TRBJ1-5	ASSQVLDQPQH
TRBV28	TRBJ1-4	ASSLRQGDEKLF
TRBV7-3	TRBJ1-6	ASSFGDRGNSPLH
TRBV2	TRBJ2-1	AGENGQSNEQF
TRBV29-1	TRBJ1-1	SLSGGLNTEAF
TRBV27	TRBJ1-1	ASSSPGLGNTEAF
TRBV5-6	TRBJ2-7	ASSLSAAGEQY
TRBV7-8	TRBJ1-6	ASSLWTRGNSPLH
TRBV19	TRBJ1-1	ASKDQGQGNTEAF
TRBV5-1	TRBJ1-6	ASSPDRVRSNSPLH